This T cell receptor (beta chain) was retrieved from a study of T cells in Graves' hyperthyroidism and ophthalmopathy. V shed 4 bases, J shed 5 bases, and the junction held 8 bases outside the gene matches. CDR1 is SGHRS, CDR2 YFSETQ, per germline. The CDR3 totals 14 residues. The investigators amplified TCR beta CDR3 regions from RNA transcripts. RT-PCR in the first round (using the HTBI primer set) targeted the TCR CDR3. TCRdb recomputed calls from the multiplex PCR reads with MiXCR, one row per CDR3 protein. The sample holds hundreds of thousands of distinct CDR3 sequences; about a fifth are singletons and the top ten take over 30%. Roughly 10 ml of fresh peripheral blood supplied the PBMCs.

The sample was blood. J is TRBJ1-1 and V is TRBV5-1; 7 bases are a match to TRBD1. The receptor's source is a man younger than 40 with Graves' ophthalmopathy. The CDR3 coding sequence is TGCGCCAGCAGCCTAGGACAGGCGTGGACTGAAGCTTTCTTT. Translated: CASSLGQAWTEAFF.